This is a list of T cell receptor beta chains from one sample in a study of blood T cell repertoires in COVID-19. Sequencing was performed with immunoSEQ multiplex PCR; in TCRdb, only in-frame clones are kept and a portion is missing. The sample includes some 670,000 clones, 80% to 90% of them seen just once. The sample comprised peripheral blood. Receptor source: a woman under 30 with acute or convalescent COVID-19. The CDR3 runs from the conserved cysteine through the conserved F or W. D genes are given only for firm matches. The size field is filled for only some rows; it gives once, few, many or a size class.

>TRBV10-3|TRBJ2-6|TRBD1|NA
CAISEAQGTGGAGANVLTF
TGTGCCATCAGTGAGGCCCAAGGGACAGGGGGCGCTGGGGCCAACGTCCTGACTTTC
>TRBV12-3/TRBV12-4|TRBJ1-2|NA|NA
CASSLFNYGYTF
TGTGCCAGCAGCCTTTTCAACTATGGCTACACCTTC
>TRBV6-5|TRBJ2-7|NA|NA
CATRPIRTAQGEQYF
TGTGCCACCCGCCCGATTCGGACGGCCCAGGGCGAGCAGTACTTC
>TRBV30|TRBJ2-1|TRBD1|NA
CAWSVGQDNEQFF
TGTGCCTGGAGTGTCGGACAGGACAATGAGCAGTTCTTC
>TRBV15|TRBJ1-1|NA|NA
CATSRPSRGWGTEAFF
TGTGCCACCAGCAGACCAAGCAGGGGTTGGGGCACTGAAGCTTTCTTT
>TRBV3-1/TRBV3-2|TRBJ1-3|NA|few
CASSHLGAGGNTIYF
TGTGCCAGCAGCCATTTGGGGGCAGGTGGAAACACCATATATTTT
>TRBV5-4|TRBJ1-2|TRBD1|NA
CASSPPIGQGLDYGYTF
TGTGCCAGCAGCCCACCCATTGGACAGGGCCTTGACTATGGCTACACCTTC
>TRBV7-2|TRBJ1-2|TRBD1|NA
CASSPRDRVGGYTF
TGTGCCAGCAGCCCCCGGGACAGGGTTGGTGGCTACACCTTC
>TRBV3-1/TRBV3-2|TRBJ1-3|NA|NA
CASSQDPSWNTIYF
TGTGCCAGCAGCCAAGACCCAAGCTGGAACACCATATATTTT
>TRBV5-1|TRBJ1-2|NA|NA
CASSLMWANGYTF
TGCGCCAGCAGCTTGATGTGGGCTAATGGCTACACCTTC
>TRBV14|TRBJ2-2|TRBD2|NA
CASSQRGRGNTGELFF
TGTGCCAGCAGCCAGCGGGGGAGGGGTAACACCGGGGAGCTGTTTTTT
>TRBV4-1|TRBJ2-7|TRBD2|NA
CARAGRDRTYEQYF
TGCGCCAGGGCGGGGAGGGACCGGACCTACGAGCAGTACTTC
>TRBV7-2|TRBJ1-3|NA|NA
CASSLVAGRVTGNTIYF
TGTGCCAGCAGCTTAGTGGCAGGGAGGGTTACTGGAAACACCATATATTTT
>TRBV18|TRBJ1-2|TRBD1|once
CASSPLQGARGYGYTF
TGTGCCAGCTCACCACTTCAGGGGGCGAGGGGCTATGGCTACACCTTC
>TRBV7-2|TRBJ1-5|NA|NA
CASSLVGNQPQHF
TGTGCCAGCAGCTTAGTCGGCAATCAGCCCCAGCATTTT
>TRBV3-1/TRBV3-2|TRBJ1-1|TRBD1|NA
CASSPQPGGTEAFF
TGTGCCAGCAGCCCTCAACCAGGGGGCACTGAAGCTTTCTTT
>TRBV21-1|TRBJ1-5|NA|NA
CASSKALTGVYRHNQPQHF
TGTGCCAGCAGCAAAGCGCTGACAGGGGTATATCGGCACAATCAGCCCCAGCATTTT
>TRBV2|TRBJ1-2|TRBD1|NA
CASRKQGSYGYTF
TGTGCCAGCAGGAAACAGGGGTCCTATGGCTACACCTTC
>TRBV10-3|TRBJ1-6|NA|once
CAISEAAINSPLHF
TGTGCCATCAGTGAGGCCGCGATTAATTCACCCCTCCACTTT
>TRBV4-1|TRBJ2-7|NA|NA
CASSRGASGEQYF
TGCGCCAGCAGCCGCGGTGCCTCGGGCGAGCAGTACTTC
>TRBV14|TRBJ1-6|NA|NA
CASSQDRGISPLHF
TGTGCCAGCAGCCAAGATCGCGGGATTTCACCCCTCCACTTT
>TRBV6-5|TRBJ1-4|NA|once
CASRRTTTNEKLFF
TGTGCCAGCAGGAGGACAACAACTAATGAAAAACTGTTTTTT
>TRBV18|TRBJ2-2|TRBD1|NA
CASSPPGQGATGELFF
TGTGCCAGCTCACCACCAGGACAGGGGGCGACCGGGGAGCTGTTTTTT
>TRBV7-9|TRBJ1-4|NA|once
CASSLDLRVTNEKLFF
TGTGCCAGCAGCTTAGATCTCAGGGTTACTAATGAAAAACTGTTTTTT
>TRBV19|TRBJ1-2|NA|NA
CASSILGGSDGYTF
TGTGCCAGTAGTATTCTCGGAGGGTCCGATGGCTACACCTTC
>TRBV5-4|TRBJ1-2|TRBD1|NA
CASSLDRGMHTF
TGTGCCAGCAGCTTGGACAGGGGGATGCACACCTTC
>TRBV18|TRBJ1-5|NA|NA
CASSPGGTYSNQPQHF
TGTGCCAGCTCACCGGGGGGGACATATAGCAATCAGCCCCAGCATTTT
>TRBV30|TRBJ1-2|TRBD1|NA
CAWSAGTGVYGYTF
TGTGCCTGGAGTGCCGGGACAGGGGTATATGGCTACACCTTC
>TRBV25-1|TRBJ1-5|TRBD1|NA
CASSEPGQGNQPQHF
TGTGCCAGCAGTGAACCGGGACAGGGCAATCAGCCCCAGCATTTT
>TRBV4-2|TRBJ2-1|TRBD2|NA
CASSQSGLAYEQFF
TGTGCCAGCAGCCAATCAGGACTAGCCTATGAGCAGTTCTTC